The 7 T cell receptor beta chains reported below all come from one sample, sequenced in a study of blood T cells in healthy people across ages. The use of a sample-barcoded 5' primer and a J-beta primer mix characterized a second PCR of roughly 6 to 11 cycles. TCRdb independently ran MiXCR on the 5' RACE reads; one entry per CDR3 protein. This sample yields roughly 720,000 distinct CDR3 sequences, of which about 55% are seen a single time; 41% belongs to the top ten. The specimen was blood. These receptor sequences come from an elderly man in good health.

The V and J genes are TRBV5-1 and TRBJ2-6; no firm D call. The CDR3 is 15 residues long. CDR1 SGHRS and CDR2 YFSETQ come from the germline V gene. V was shortened by 0 bases and J by 4 bases, with 8 bases between the two germline ends. The CDR3 nucleotides read TGCGCCAGCAGCTTGGCCGGTATGGGGGCCAACGTCCTGACTTTC. This gives the protein CASSLAGMGANVLTF.

The J gene is TRBJ1-6, the V gene TRBV6-2 or TRBV6-3; D is unresolved. The CDR3 sequence is 11 residues long. V was cut by 2 bases and J by 15 bases, with 8 bases left in between. Per germline, CDR1 MNHEY and CDR2 SVGEGT. CDR3 sequence: CASSYNCILHF. The CDR3 DNA reads TGTGCCAGCAGTTACAACTGTATCCTCCACTTT.

As for this clonotype: The junction departs from the called germline gene at one end, perhaps through a read error. J is TRBJ1-5 and V is TRBV7-9, with D possibly TRBD1 on 6 matching bases. Germline V lookup: CDR1 SEHNR, CDR2 FQNEAQ (reference sequence). The CDR3 runs 15 residues. CDR3 sequence reads: CASSLGTGKNQPQHF. CDR3 sequence (DNA): TGTGCCAGCAGTTTAGGCACAGGGAAAAATCAGCCCCAGCATTTT.

The gene calls are TRBV7-2 and TRBJ2-7; D unclear. CDR1 is SGHTA and CDR2 is FQGNSA in the germline V gene. Trimming took 0 bases from V and 9 from J, leaving 9 bases between them. The CDR3 has 12 residues. The chain's CDR3 is CASSLAVGGQYF. The DNA of the CDR3 is TGTGCCAGCAGCTTAGCGGTTGGCGGGCAGTACTTC.

This chain uses TRBV2 with TRBJ2-3, with 8 bases fitting TRBD2. The germline V gene has CDR1 SNHLY and CDR2 FYNNEI. The trim removed 6 bases at V and 14 bases at J, leaving 10 bases unmatched. There are 12 residues in the CDR3. The CDR3 DNA is TGTGCCAGCAGCCTGACTAGCGAATACGCGTATTTT. It is translated as CASSLTSEYAYF.

The chain uses TRBV9 and TRBJ2-1; 10 bases match TRBD2. The DNA end favors TRBJ2-7, so the J call may be wrong. This CDR3 contains 19 residues. Germline lookup yields CDR1 SGDLS and CDR2 YYNGEE. The CDR3 coding sequence is TGTGCCAGCAGCGCACGATTAGCGGGAGGCCTTGGGTCCTACAATGAGCAGTACTTC. Translating gives CASSARLAGGLGSYNEQYF.

This clonotype showed up many times. The V call is TRBV28, the J call TRBJ2-6, with TRBD1 matching over 7 bases. Germline trimming cut 6 bases from V and 3 bases from J; bases unmatched to any gene: 2. Germline assignment: CDR1 MDHEN and CDR2 SYDVKM. This CDR3 region has 14 residues. The DNA of the CDR3 is TGTGCCAGCAGGGACAGGTATGGGGCCAACGTCCTGACTTTC. Amino acids: CASRDRYGANVLTF.